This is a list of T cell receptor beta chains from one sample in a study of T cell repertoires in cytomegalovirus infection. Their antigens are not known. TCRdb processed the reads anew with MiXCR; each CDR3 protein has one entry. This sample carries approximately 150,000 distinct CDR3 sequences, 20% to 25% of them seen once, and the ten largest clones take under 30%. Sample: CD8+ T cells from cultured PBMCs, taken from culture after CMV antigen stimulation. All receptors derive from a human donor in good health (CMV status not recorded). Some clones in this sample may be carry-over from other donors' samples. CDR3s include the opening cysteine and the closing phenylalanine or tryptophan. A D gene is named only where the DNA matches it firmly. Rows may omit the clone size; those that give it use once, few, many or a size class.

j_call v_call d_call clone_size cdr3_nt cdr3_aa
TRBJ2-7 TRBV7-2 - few TGTGCCAGCAGCCTAGTGGGTCCGGGACAAGGCTACGAGCAGTACTTC CASSLVGPGQGYEQYF
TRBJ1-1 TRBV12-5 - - TGTGCTAGTGGGATCCAGCTAAACACTGAAGCTTTCTTT CASGIQLNTEAFF
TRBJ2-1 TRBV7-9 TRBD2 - TGTGCCAGCAGCTCCCCAACTAGCGGGAGGAATGAGCAGTTCTTC CASSSPTSGRNEQFF
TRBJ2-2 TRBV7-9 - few TGTGCCAGCAGGTCCGGGGACACCGGGGAGCTGTTTTTT CASRSGDTGELFF
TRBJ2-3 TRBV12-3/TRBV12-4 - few TGTGCCGGCAGTCCACGACTAGCTGGGGGCGATACGCAGTATTTT CAGSPRLAGGDTQYF
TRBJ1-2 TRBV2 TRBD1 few TGTGCCAGTTTGACAGGGTTGGACTATGGCTACACCTTC CASLTGLDYGYTF
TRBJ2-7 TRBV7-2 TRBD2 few TGTGCCAGCAGCTCCACTAGCGGGGGAAACGAGCAGTACTTC CASSSTSGGNEQYF
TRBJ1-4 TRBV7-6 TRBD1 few TGTGCCAGCAGCTTAGCGACAGGGGAGAAGGGTGAAAAACTGTTTTTT CASSLATGEKGEKLFF
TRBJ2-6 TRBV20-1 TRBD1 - TGCAGTGCTAGGGCCGACAGGGTCGAGGTCTCTGGGGCCAACGTCCTGACTTTC CSARADRVEVSGANVLTF
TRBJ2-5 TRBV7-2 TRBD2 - TGTGCCAGCAGGACAAAACTAGCGGGGGGTCAAGAGACCCAGTACTTC CASRTKLAGGQETQYF
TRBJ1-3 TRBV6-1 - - TGTGCCAGCAGGGAGACTTCCGTCTCTGGAAACACCATATATTTT CASRETSVSGNTIYF
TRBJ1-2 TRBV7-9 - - TGTGCCAGCAGCTTAGTCGGGGGAAACTATGGCTACACCTTC CASSLVGGNYGYTF
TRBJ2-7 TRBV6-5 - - TGTGCCAGCAGTTACCGGGACTCACGAACCTACGAGCAGTACTTC CASSYRDSRTYEQYF
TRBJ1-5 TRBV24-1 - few TGTGCCACCAGTGTCGGGAGGCGACAGCCCCAGCATTTT CATSVGRRQPQHF
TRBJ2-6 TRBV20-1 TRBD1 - TGCAGCGCCGGGACACCGGGACAGGCCTCAAGGGCCAACGTCCTGACTTTC CSAGTPGQASRANVLTF
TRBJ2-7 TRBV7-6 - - TGTGCCAGCAGCCCGGGGCCAGGGGAGACTTACGAGCAGTACTTC CASSPGPGETYEQYF
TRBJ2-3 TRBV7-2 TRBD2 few TGTGCCAGCACCCCTAGAGGAGCGGGAAGCACAGATACGCAGTATTTT CASTPRGAGSTDTQYF
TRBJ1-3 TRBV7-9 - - TGTGCCAGCAGCGACCCCGACAGCACTGGAAACACCATATATTTT CASSDPDSTGNTIYF
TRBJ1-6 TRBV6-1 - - TGTGCCAGCAGTGAAACTGCTTCGATCTATAATTCACCCCTCCACTTT CASSETASIYNSPLHF
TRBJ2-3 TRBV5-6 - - TGTGCCAGCAGCTTGAGAACAAATACGCAGTATTTT CASSLRTNTQYF
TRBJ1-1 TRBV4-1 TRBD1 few TGCGCCAGCAGCCAAGACCGGGACAGGGGAGGCTCTGAAGCTTTCTTT CASSQDRDRGGSEAFF
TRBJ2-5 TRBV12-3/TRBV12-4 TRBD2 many TGTGCCAGCAGTTTAGGGCCGGGTGGGACTAAAGAGACCCAGTACTTC CASSLGPGGTKETQYF
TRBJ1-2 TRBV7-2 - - TGTGCCAGCGCTGAAACGAGGAACTATGGCTACACCTTC CASAETRNYGYTF
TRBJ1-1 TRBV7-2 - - TGTGCCAGCAGCTCTAGGGGGGACACTGAAGCTTTCTTT CASSSRGDTEAFF
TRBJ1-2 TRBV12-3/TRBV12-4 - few TGTGCCAGCAGTTTTGGACATGGCTACACCTTC CASSFGHGYTF
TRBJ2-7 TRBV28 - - TGTGCCAGCAGTCAGCCTCGGACAGATCCCTACGAGCAGTACTTC CASSQPRTDPYEQYF
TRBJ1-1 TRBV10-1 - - TGCGCCAGCAGTATTGGGGATTGGACTGAAGCTTTCTTT CASSIGDWTEAFF
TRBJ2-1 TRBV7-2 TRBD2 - TGTGCCAGCAGCTTAGCGCGGGGACTAGCGGGGGGGTACAATGAGCAGTTCTTC CASSLARGLAGGYNEQFF
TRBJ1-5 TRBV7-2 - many TGTGCCAGCAGCTTAGGAGGGACGGTCCATCAGCCCCAGCATTTT CASSLGGTVHQPQHF
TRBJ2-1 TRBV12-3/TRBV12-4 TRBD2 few TGTGCCTCACGACTAGCGGGGGGGCCCAATGAGCAGTTCTTC CASRLAGGPNEQFF
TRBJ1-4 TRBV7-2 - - TGTGCCAGCAGCTTAGGTTGGGCAGTCGCTAATGAAAAACTGTTTTTT CASSLGWAVANEKLFF
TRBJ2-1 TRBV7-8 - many TGTGCCAGCAGCTTAGCGGAAGTATTAAGTGGCGGTATCTACAATGAGCAGTTCTTC CASSLAEVLSGGIYNEQFF
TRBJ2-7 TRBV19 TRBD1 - TGTGCCAGTGATGCGGGACAGGGAATAAGGGAGCAGTACTTC CASDAGQGIREQYF
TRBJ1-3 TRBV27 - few TGTGCCAGCAAGGACGGCTCTGGAAACACCATATATTTT CASKDGSGNTIYF
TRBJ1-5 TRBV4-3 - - TGCGCCAGCAGCCAGACCTCTGGTGGCAATCAGCCCCAGCATTTT CASSQTSGGNQPQHF
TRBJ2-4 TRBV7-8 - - TGTGCCAGCGCTGGAGGGTTAAACATTCAGTACTTC CASAGGLNIQYF
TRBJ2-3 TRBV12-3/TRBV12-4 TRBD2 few TGTGCCAGCAGGCAGCGGGGGGGCCTTGGCACAGATACGCAGTATTTT CASRQRGGLGTDTQYF
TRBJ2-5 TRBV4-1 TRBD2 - TGCGCCAGCAGCCAAGACGGGACTAGCGGGGTTGAAGAGACCCAGTACTTC CASSQDGTSGVEETQYF
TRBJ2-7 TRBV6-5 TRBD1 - TGTGCCAGCAGTTACCCTTCGGACAGGCCAAACGAGCAGTACTTC CASSYPSDRPNEQYF
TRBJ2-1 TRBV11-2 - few TGTGCCAGCAGCTTAGAAGGCAGTCTAATCAAGCATGAGCAGTTCTTC CASSLEGSLIKHEQFF
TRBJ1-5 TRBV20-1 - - TGCAGTGCTAGGGGGGGAAGGGGCAATCAGCCCCAGCATTTT CSARGGRGNQPQHF
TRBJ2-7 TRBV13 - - TGTGCCAGCAGCTCCCGATTTGGGGACTTAAGCTCCTACGAGCAGTACTTC CASSSRFGDLSSYEQYF
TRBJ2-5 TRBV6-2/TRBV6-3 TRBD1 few TGTGCCAGCAGGGATAGGGACAGTGGGGAGACCCAGTACTTC CASRDRDSGETQYF
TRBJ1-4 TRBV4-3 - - TGCGCCAGCAGCCAAGCAGTCGGGGTAACTAATGAAAAACTGTTTTTT CASSQAVGVTNEKLFF
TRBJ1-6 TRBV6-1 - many TGTGCCAGCAGTGAAGGGATCCATAATTCACCCCTCCACTTT CASSEGIHNSPLHF
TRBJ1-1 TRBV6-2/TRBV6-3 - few TGTGCCAGCATTATCGGGACACAGAACACTGAAGCTTTCTTT CASIIGTQNTEAFF
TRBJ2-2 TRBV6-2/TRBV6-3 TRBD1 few TGTGCCAGCAGTTACTCCTTTCTGACAGGGACCGGGGAGCTGTTTTTT CASSYSFLTGTGELFF
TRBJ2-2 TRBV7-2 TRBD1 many TGTGCCAGCAGTTCGGACAGGGAGAACACCGGGGAGCTGTTTTTT CASSSDRENTGELFF
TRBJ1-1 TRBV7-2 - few TGTGCCAGCAGCTTAGGAGGTGATGAAGCTTTCTTT CASSLGGDEAFF
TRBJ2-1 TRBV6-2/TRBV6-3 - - TGTGCCAGCAGTTACCCGGCGGGGGCAGGGGATGAGCAGTTCTTC CASSYPAGAGDEQFF
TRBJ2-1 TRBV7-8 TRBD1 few TGTGCCAGCAGCGGTTCTTCGACAGGGATCAATGAGCAGTTCTTC CASSGSSTGINEQFF
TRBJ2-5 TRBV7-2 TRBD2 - TGTGCCAGCAGCTTAGAACTAGCGGGGGTACAAGAGACCCAGTACTTC CASSLELAGVQETQYF
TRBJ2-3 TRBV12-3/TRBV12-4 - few TGTGCCAGCAGGGCCCTGGGGCACTACAGCCCCGATACGCAGTATTTT CASRALGHYSPDTQYF
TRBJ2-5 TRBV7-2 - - TGTGCCAGCAGCTTAGGGGCCTTCCAAGAGACCCAGTACTTC CASSLGAFQETQYF
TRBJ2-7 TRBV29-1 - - TGCAGCGTTGAAGGGGTGGACAGCTCCTACGAGCAGTACTTC CSVEGVDSSYEQYF
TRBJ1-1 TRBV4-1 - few TGCGCCAGCAGCCCCATCCTGAACACTGAAGCTTTCTTT CASSPILNTEAFF
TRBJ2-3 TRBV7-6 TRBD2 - TGTGCCAGCAGCTTAACCACTAGCGGTACTAGCACAGATACGCAGTATTTT CASSLTTSGTSTDTQYF
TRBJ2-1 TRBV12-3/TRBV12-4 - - TGTGCCAGCAGTTTAGCCCAAGGCAATGAGCAGTTCTTC CASSLAQGNEQFF
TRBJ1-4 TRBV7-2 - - TGTGCCAGCAGCTTAGTTAGGGGAGGTGAAAAACTGTTTTTT CASSLVRGGEKLFF
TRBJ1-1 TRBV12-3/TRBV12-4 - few TGTGCCAGCAGCCCAATCGGAAGGGACACTGAAGCTTTCTTT CASSPIGRDTEAFF